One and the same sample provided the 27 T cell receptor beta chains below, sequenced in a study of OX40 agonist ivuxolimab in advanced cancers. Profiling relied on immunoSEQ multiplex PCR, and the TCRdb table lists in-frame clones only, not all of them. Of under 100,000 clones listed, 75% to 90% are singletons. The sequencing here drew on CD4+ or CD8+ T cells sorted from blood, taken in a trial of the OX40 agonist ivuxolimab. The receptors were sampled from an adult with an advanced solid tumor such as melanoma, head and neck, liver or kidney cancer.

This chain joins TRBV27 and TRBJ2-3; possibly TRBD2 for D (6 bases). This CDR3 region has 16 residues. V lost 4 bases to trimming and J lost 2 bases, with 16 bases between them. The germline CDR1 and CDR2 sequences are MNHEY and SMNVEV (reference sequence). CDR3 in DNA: TGTGCCAGCAGTTCGGGGGACGGCCCCTACACAGATACGCAGTATTTT. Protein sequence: CASSSGDGPYTDTQYF.

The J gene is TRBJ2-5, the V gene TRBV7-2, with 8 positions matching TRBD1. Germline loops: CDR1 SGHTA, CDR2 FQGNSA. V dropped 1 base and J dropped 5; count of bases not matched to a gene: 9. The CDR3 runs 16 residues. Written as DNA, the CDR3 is TGTGCCAGCAGCTTAGTAGCCAGGGGGCCGTTTGAGACCCAGTACTTC. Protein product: CASSLVARGPFETQYF.

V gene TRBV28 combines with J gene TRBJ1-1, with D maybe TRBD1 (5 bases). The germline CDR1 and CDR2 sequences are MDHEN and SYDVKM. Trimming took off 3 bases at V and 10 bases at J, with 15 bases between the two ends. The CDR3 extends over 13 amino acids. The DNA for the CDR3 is TGTGCCAGCAGTTTTTCCAGGGCTAAAGTAGCTTTCTTT. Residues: CASSFSRAKVAFF.

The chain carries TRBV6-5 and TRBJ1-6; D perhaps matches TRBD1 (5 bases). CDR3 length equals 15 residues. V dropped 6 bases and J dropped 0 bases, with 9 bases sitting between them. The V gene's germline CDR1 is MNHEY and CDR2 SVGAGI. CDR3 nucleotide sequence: TGTGCCAGCAGACTGGACAACTCCTATAATTCACCCCTCCACTTT. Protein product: CASRLDNSYNSPLHF.

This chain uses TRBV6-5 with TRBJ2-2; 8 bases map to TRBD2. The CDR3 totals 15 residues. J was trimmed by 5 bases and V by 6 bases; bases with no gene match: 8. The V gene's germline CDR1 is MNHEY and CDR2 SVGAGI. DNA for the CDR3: TGTGCCAGCAGGATGAGCGGGAGCGGGACCGGGGAGCTGTTTTTT. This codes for CASRMSGSGTGELFF.

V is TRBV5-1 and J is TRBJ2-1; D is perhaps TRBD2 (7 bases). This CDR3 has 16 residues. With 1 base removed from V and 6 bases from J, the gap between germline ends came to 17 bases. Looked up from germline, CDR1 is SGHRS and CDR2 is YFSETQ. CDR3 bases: TGCGCCAGCAGCTTGACTGGGGGGGCTCGGGCCAATGAGCAGTTCTTC. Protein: CASSLTGGARANEQFF.

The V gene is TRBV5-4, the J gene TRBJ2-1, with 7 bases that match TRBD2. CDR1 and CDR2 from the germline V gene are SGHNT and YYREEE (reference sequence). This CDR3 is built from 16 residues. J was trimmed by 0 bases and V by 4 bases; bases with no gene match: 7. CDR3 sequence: CASSPRLADSYNEQFF. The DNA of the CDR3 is TGTGCCAGCAGCCCCCGGCTAGCGGACTCCTACAATGAGCAGTTCTTC.

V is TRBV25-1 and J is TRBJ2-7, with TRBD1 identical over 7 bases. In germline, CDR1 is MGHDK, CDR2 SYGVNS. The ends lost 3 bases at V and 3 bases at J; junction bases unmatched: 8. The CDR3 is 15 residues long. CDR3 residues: CASSELRDSGYEQYF. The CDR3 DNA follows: TGTGCCAGCAGTGAGCTCCGGGACAGCGGCTACGAGCAGTACTTC.

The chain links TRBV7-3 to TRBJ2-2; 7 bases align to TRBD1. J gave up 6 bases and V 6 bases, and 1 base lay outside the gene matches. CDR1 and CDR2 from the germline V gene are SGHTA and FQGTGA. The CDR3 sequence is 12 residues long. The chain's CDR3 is CASSQGAGELFF. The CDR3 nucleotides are TGTGCCAGCAGTCAGGGGGCCGGGGAGCTGTTTTTT.

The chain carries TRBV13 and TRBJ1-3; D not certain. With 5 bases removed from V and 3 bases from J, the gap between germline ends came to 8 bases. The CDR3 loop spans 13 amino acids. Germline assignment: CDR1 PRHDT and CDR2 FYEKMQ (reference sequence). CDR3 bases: TGTGCCAGCAGCGAGTACATTGGAAACACCATATATTTT. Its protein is CASSEYIGNTIYF. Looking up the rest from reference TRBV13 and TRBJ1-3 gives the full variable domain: AAGVIQSPRHLIKEKRETATLKCYPIPRHDTVYWYQQGPGQDPQFLISFYEKMQSDKGSIPDRFSAQQFSDYHSELNMSSLELGDSALYFCASSEYIGNTIYFGEGSWLTVV.

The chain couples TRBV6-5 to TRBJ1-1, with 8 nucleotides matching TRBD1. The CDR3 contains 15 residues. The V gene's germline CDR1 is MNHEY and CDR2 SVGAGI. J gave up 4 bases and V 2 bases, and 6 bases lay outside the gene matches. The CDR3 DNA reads TGTGCCAGCAGTTACGACAGGGGCGGCCGCACTGAAGCTTTCTTT. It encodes CASSYDRGGRTEAFF.

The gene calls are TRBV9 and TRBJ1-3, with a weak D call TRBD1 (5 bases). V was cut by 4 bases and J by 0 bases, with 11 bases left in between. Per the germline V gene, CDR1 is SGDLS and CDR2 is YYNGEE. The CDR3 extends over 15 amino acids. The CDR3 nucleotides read TGTGCCAGCAGCCCGAGACAGTTCTCTGGAAACACCATATATTTT. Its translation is CASSPRQFSGNTIYF.

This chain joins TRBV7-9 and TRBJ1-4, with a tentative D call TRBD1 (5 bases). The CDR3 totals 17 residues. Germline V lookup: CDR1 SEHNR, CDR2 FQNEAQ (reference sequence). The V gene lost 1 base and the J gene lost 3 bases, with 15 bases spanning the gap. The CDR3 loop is CASSLGAMGLANEKLFF. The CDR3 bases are TGTGCCAGCAGCTTAGGTGCGATGGGGCTTGCTAATGAAAAACTGTTTTTT.

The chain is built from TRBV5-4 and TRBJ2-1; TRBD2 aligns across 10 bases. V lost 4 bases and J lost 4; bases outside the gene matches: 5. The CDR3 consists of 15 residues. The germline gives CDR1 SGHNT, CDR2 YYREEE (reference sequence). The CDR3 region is CASSPGLASYNEQFF. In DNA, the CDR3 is TGTGCCAGCAGCCCGGGACTAGCGTCTTACAATGAGCAGTTCTTC. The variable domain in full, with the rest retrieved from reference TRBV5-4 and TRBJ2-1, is ETGVTQSPTHLIKTRGQQVTLRCSSQSGHNTVSWYQQALGQGPQFIFQYYREEENGRGNFPPRFSGLQFPNYSSELNVNALELDDSALYLCASSPGLASYNEQFFGPGTRLTVL.

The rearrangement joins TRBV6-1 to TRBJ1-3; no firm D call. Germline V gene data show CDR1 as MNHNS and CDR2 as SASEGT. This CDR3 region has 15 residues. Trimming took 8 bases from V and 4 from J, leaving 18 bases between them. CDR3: CASGIRTEKGNTIYF. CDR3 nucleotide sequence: TGTGCCAGCGGCATACGGACGGAGAAAGGAAACACCATATATTTT.

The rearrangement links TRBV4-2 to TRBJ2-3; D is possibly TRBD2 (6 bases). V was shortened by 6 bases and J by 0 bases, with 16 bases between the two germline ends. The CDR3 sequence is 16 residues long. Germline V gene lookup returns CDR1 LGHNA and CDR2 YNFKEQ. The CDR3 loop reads CASSAAAGYSTDTQYF. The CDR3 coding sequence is TGTGCCAGCAGTGCAGCCGCGGGGTATAGCACAGATACGCAGTATTTT.

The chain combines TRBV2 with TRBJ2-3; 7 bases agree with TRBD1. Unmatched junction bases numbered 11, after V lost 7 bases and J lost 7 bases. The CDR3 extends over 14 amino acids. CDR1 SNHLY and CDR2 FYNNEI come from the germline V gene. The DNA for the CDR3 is TGTGCCAGCATGGAGGACAGGACTGAAAATACGCAGTATTTT. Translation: CASMEDRTENTQYF.

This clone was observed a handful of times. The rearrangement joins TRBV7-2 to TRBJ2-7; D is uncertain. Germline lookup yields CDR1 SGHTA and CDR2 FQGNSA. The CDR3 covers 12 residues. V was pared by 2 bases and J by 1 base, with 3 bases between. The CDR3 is CASSLMSYEQYF. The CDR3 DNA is TGTGCCAGCAGCTTAATGTCCTACGAGCAGTACTTC.

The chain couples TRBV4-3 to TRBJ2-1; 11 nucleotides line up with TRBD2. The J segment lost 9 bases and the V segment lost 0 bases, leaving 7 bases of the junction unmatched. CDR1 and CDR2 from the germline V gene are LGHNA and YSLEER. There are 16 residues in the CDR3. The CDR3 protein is CASSQDQLAGAVEQFF. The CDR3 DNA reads TGCGCCAGCAGCCAAGATCAACTAGCGGGAGCAGTTGAGCAGTTCTTC.

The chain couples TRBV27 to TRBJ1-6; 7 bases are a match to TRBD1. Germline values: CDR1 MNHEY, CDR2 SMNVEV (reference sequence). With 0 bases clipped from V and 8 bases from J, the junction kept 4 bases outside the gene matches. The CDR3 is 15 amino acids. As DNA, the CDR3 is TGTGCCAGCAGTTTATCTCGGGACAGCTATTCACCCCTCCACTTT. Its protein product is CASSLSRDSYSPLHF.

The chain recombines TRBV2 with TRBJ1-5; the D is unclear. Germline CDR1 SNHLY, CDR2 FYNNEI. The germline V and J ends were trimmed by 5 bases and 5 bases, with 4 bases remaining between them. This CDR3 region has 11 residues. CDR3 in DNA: TGTGCCAGCAGTTTCGATCAGCCCCAGCATTTT. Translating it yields CASSFDQPQHF.

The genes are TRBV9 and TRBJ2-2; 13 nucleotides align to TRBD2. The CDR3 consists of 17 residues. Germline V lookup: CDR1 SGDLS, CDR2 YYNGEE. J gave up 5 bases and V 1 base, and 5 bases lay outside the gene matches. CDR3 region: CASSVTALAGGTGELFF. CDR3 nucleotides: TGTGCCAGCAGCGTAACCGCACTAGCGGGAGGGACCGGGGAGCTGTTTTTT.

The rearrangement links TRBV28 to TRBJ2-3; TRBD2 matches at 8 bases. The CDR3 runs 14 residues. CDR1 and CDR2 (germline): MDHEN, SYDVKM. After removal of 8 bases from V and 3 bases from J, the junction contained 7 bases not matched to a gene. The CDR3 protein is CASRIAGRTDTQYF. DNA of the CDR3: TGTGCCAGCCGCATAGCGGGGCGAACAGATACGCAGTATTTT.

DNA of the CDR3: TGTGCTAGTGGTTCGTCCGGGACTAGCGTTCCCAAAAACATTCAGTACTTC. Its translation: CASGSSGTSVPKNIQYF. The gene calls are TRBV12-5 and TRBJ2-4; 10 positions agree with TRBD2. The ends lost 4 bases at V and 2 bases at J; junction bases unmatched: 8. The CDR3 totals 17 residues. Germline V gives CDR1 LGHNT, CDR2 FRNRAP.

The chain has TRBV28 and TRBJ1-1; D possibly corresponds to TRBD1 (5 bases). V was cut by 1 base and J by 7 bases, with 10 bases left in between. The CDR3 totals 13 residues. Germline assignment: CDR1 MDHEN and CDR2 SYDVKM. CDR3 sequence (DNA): TGTGCCAGCAGTTTATCTGGGGCGAATGAAGCTTTCTTT. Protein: CASSLSGANEAFF.

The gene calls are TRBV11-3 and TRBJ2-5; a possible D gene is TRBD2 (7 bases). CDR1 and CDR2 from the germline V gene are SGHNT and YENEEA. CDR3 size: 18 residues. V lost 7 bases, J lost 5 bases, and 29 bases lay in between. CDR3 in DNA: TGTGCCAGCATCTTCGGACCTGGAGGAAGGGGGGGCTCGGAGACCCAGTACTTC. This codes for CASIFGPGGRGGSETQYF.

The CDR3 spells CAISDVGEQYF. The CDR3 DNA reads TGTGCCATCAGTGACGTGGGGGAGCAGTACTTC. The chain is built from TRBV10-3 and TRBJ2-7, with D uncertain. There are 11 residues in the CDR3. Between the trimmed V and J ends, which lost 3 bases and 7 bases, there was a span of 7 bases. Germline CDR1 and CDR2: ENHRY and SYGVKD.